The clone carrying this T cell receptor (beta chain) was found a few times. The antigen remains undetermined. The sample originates from a study of T cell repertoires in cytomegalovirus infection. Study as a whole: The authors relied on CMV epitopes, both recently identified HLA-C-restricted and well-studied HLA-B-restricted. In public TCR beta signatures, there were indications of both CMV infection and matching HLA type. Study results and caveats: Dominating the ex vivo response were HLA-C-restricted CMV-specific TCR beta clonotypes. Summed frequency of shared TCR beta families picked out CMV carriers who also had the relevant HLA.

TCRdb processed the reads anew with MiXCR; each CDR3 protein has one entry. The sample holds 680,000 or so distinct CDR3 sequences; around 32% are singletons and the top ten take about 20%. The clonotype originates from a human donor in good health (CMV status not recorded). Some clones in this sample may be carry-over from other donors' samples. Sample: cultured PBMCs, taken from culture after CMV antigen stimulation.

The CDR3 is CSAIPGDEQYF. CDR3 sequence (DNA): TGCAGTGCTATTCCGGGGGACGAGCAGTACTTC. The chain has TRBV20-1 and TRBJ2-7, with D tentatively TRBD2 (6 bases). The V and J ends lost 4 bases and 5 bases respectively, with 9 bases between them. This CDR3 is 11 amino acids long. The V gene's germline CDR1 is DFQATT and CDR2 SNEGSKA (reference sequence).